This entry describes one TCR beta chain. Its antigen specificity is not known. No clone much larger than this one lies a single base away; base qualities are absent. TCRbeta CDR3 regions were amplified from genomic DNA using the immunoSEQ Assay, a bias-controlled multiplex PCR. The original pipeline was this. Within the assay, amplification of reference gene primers was used to estimate how many nucleated cells each sample contained. To quantify the absolute abundance of each unique TCRbeta CDR3 rearrangement, sequence reads were collapsed and filtered. For each sample, productive Simpson clonality was calculated as the square root of Simpson's diversity index over productive rearrangements. Not all clones reach the TCRdb copy of this immuneACCESS table, which keeps in-frame sequences only. Checked studies attribute under half of the gap to unresolved V genes and leave the rest unexplained. V and J calls and clone size are given by that table; D and trimming were obtained from the DNA. The sample table lists a few hundred thousand clones, 89% of them with a count of one. The ten largest clonotypes hold roughly 6.5% of the sample.

The germline V gene (reference sequence) gives CDR1 as MNHEY and CDR2 as SMNVEV. Deletion took 2 bases off V and 2 bases off J, with a span of 12 bases between the germline ends. Inclusive of the bounding cysteine and phenylalanine, the CDR3 is 16 residues long. Only the CDR3 portion is preserved as DNA: 48 bases, with reading frame beginning at the first base. The entry originates in a study of blood T cell repertoires in COVID-19 (dated by TCRdb to 2018 to 2020). For the study in its entirety: The collaborator samples originated in the United States, Italy and Spain and spanned the acute and convalescent phases of COVID-19. The material from the prospective study consisted of cDNA or gDNA derived from T cells, B-cell-depleted T cells, or PBMCs. Deeply sampled blood TCRbeta repertoires from subjects exposed to, actively infected with, or recovered from COVID-19 were included in the dataset. The repertoires were made available in a free public database intended to serve as a resource for research on the immune response to SARS-CoV-2. Samples came from the ongoing ImmuneRACE study (first 160 participants) plus 1,254 subjects from 6 global collaborators. A de-identified subject ID, COVID-19 status, age in years and sex were almost always included in the sample metadata. Where available, HLA class I and class II types were obtained from metadata supplied by the sample provider rather than from assay-based typing.

Samples from volunteer blood donors who had recovered from COVID-19 were contributed by a second Seattle source. Collaborating institutions collected whole blood in K2EDTA tubes following their own protocols. For TCRbeta analysis, collaborator samples were shipped as frozen whole blood, as isolated PBMCs, or as DNA extracted from either sample type. Study-wide findings and limitations: The amount of clinical and demographic metadata varied by source and participant and was provided uncurated.

This chain is built from TRBV27 and TRBJ2-2; TRBD2 could be the D gene, as 6 bases match. The sample was peripheral blood. The clonotype originates from a man younger than 35 who had recovered from COVID-19. The sequenced DNA: TGTGCCAGCAGTTTAGTGGCTAGCGTTAACACCGGGGAGCTGTTTTTT. This gives the protein CASSLVASVNTGELFF.